This TCR beta chain originates from a study of immune characterization of retroperitoneal liposarcoma. TCRdb redid the calling of the PCR reads with MiXCR, one entry per CDR3 protein. The profile covers about 4,100 distinct CDR3 sequences, with about 31% appearing a single time and 10% taken by the ten largest. Germline CDR1 is MNHEY and CDR2 is SMNVEV (reference sequence). The CDR3 totals 15 residues. Sequenced input: blood. The receptor was isolated from a female donor with retroperitoneal liposarcoma. This chain connects TRBV27 to TRBJ2-1; no reliable D call. The J call may be faulty, since TRBJ2-5 better matches the DNA end. Here the CDR3 reads CASSLIGTNPETQYF. Written as DNA, the CDR3 is TGTGCCAGCAGTTTAATAGGAACAAACCCAGAGACCCAGTACTTC.